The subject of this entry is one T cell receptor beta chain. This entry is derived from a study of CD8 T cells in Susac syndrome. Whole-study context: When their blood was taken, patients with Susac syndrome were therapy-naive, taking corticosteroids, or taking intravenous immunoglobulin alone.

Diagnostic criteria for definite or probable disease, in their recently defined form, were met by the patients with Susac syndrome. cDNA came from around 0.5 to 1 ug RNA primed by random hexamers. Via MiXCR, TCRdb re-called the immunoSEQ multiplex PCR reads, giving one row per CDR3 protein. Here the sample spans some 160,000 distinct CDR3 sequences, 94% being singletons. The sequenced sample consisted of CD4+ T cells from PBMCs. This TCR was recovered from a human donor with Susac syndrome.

The CDR3 sequence: CASSLSPSYNSPLHF. As DNA, the CDR3 is TGTGCCAGCAGCTTGAGCCCCTCCTATAATTCACCCCTCCACTTT. V gene TRBV5-6 combines with J gene TRBJ1-6, with D unresolved. Germline V gene lookup returns CDR1 SGHDT and CDR2 YYEEEE. The CDR3 covers 15 residues. The V and J ends lost 1 base and 0 bases respectively, with 5 bases between them.